A single sample is the source of the 20 T cell receptor beta chains below, sequenced in a study of cytomegalovirus exposure and HLA in healthy donors. Primers for the PCR totalled 60 Vbeta and 13 Jbeta. Profiling relied on immunoSEQ multiplex PCR, and the TCRdb table lists in-frame clones only, not all of them. This sample's clone table lists some 96,000 clones. Sequenced: PBMCs. The source of these receptors is a woman aged 30 to 39 in good health and CMV-seronegative.

The chain is built from TRBV7-8 and TRBJ2-7, with 9 positions matching TRBD2. The CDR3 runs 15 residues. Germline V lookup: CDR1 SGHVS, CDR2 FQNEAQ. V was clipped by 5 bases and J by 2 bases; unmatched bases: 7. CDR3: CASSPKTSGAYEQYF. The CDR3 DNA sequence: TGTGCCAGCAGCCCCAAGACTAGCGGAGCCTACGAGCAGTACTTC.

The V call is TRBV5-5, the J call TRBJ2-7; D gene uncertain. This CDR3 has 14 residues. The germline V gene has CDR1 SGHKS and CDR2 YYEKEE (reference sequence). Trimming removed 4 bases at V and 3 bases at J, with 14 bases between. The CDR3 bases are TGTGCCAGCAGCCCGCCGAGACACCACTACGAGCAGTACTTC. Translation: CASSPPRHHYEQYF.

V gene TRBV7-2 combines with J gene TRBJ1-3; D is perhaps TRBD1 (6 bases). Trimming removed 3 bases at V and 4 bases at J, with 13 bases between. Germline V gene lookup returns CDR1 SGHTA and CDR2 FQGNSA. The CDR3 loop spans 15 amino acids. The CDR3 loop reads CASSLTTGTGNTIYF. CDR3 bases: TGTGCCAGCAGCTTGACCACCGGGACAGGAAACACCATATATTTT.

The CDR3 here is CASSPAADYGYTF. The CDR3 bases are TGTGCCAGCAGTCCTGCGGCTGATTATGGCTACACCTTC. J is TRBJ1-2 and V is TRBV6-4; no clear D. This CDR3 is built from 13 residues. Germline V lookup: CDR1 MRHNA, CDR2 SNTAGT. Trimming cost V 5 bases and J 5 bases, with 12 bases left between them.

This sequence joins TRBV6-6 and TRBJ1-1, with D possibly TRBD1 on 5 matching bases. Trimming cost V 0 bases and J 5 bases, with 13 bases left between them. The CDR3 extends over 15 amino acids. The germline CDR1 and CDR2 sequences are MNHNY and SVGAGI (reference sequence). CDR3 in DNA: TGTGCCAGCAGTTACTCCCCGGGGGGGAATACTGAAGCTTTCTTT. This encodes CASSYSPGGNTEAFF.

The chain links TRBV25-1 to TRBJ1-1; 10 positions agree with TRBD1. The CDR3 spans 16 residues. V was clipped by 3 bases and J by 4 bases; unmatched bases: 8. Germline V gene lookup returns CDR1 MGHDK and CDR2 SYGVNS. The chain's CDR3 is CASSDGTGVRGTEAFF. CDR3 nucleotide sequence: TGTGCCAGCAGTGACGGGACAGGGGTAAGGGGCACTGAAGCTTTCTTT.

This chain links TRBV5-8 with TRBJ1-1; D is undetermined. Germline V gene data show CDR1 as SGHTS and CDR2 as YDEGEE. V lost 2 bases, J lost 1 base, and 12 bases lay in between. There are 15 residues in the CDR3. DNA of the CDR3: TGTGCCAGCAGCTTTCCCGGTCTGAAGAACACTGAAGCTTTCTTT. Translation gives CASSFPGLKNTEAFF.

V is TRBV6-1 and J is TRBJ2-7; D gene unclear. Germline CDR1 is MNHNS and CDR2 is SASEGT. The CDR3 length is 14 residues. V lost 0 bases to trimming and J lost 2 bases, with 8 bases between them. CDR3 sequence reads: CASSEAGTTYEQYF. DNA for the CDR3: TGTGCCAGCAGTGAAGCGGGCACAACCTACGAGCAGTACTTC.

The rearrangement uses TRBV4-2 and TRBJ2-3; the match to TRBD2 covers 9 bases. Germline CDR1 LGHNA, CDR2 YNFKEQ. The ends lost 0 bases at V and 2 bases at J; junction bases unmatched: 12. This CDR3 contains 19 residues. CDR3 DNA sequence: TGTGCCAGCAGCCAAGAGCCTAGCGGGGCGATTACCTACACAGATACGCAGTATTTT. Residues: CASSQEPSGAITYTDTQYF.

This chain links TRBV11-2 with TRBJ1-1; a weak D match, TRBD1 (5 bases). The V gene's germline CDR1 is SGHAT and CDR2 FQNNGV. This CDR3 is built from 13 residues. V gave up 6 bases and J gave up 5 bases, with 13 bases separating them. Here the CDR3 reads CASRTVGGTEAFF. CDR3 coding DNA: TGTGCCAGCAGGACAGTGGGTGGGACTGAAGCTTTCTTT.

The CDR3 DNA sequence: TGTGCCAGCAGCCCCGGGGGGGAGGAGAATGAGCAGTTCTTC. It specifies CASSPGGEENEQFF. V gene TRBV6-5 combines with J gene TRBJ2-1, with 8 bases identical to TRBD2. This CDR3 contains 14 residues. Germline assignment: CDR1 MNHEY and CDR2 SVGAGI. Trimming cost V 6 bases and J 7 bases; bases outside gene matches: 8.

The rearrangement joins TRBV5-6 to TRBJ2-3; TRBD2 matches 12 bases. The CDR3 runs to 16 residues. Germline values: CDR1 SGHDT, CDR2 YYEEEE. The trim removed 4 bases at V and 4 bases at J, leaving 7 bases unmatched. CDR3 coding DNA: TGTGCCAGCAGCCAGAAGACTAGCGGGAGCGCAGATACGCAGTATTTT. Amino acid sequence: CASSQKTSGSADTQYF.

J is TRBJ1-1 and V is TRBV19, with 8 positions matching TRBD1. CDR1 and CDR2 (germline): LNHDA, SQIVND (reference sequence). The CDR3 consists of 16 residues. V lost 8 bases, J lost 7 bases, and 18 bases stayed unmatched. The CDR3 is CASFGTGTGKNFEAFF. The CDR3 DNA is TGTGCCAGTTTTGGAACCGGGACAGGCAAAAATTTTGAAGCTTTCTTT.

The genes are TRBV6-1 and TRBJ2-7; tentative D call: TRBD2 (6 bases). This CDR3 is built from 14 residues. CDR1 is MNHNS and CDR2 is SASEGT in the germline V gene. The V and J ends lost 7 bases and 3 bases respectively, with 16 bases between them. CDR3 nucleotide sequence: TGTGCCAGCAAAGGACGGGGGTTGTACTACGAGCAGTACTTC. Translating gives CASKGRGLYYEQYF.

This rearrangement joins TRBV28 to TRBJ2-7; possibly TRBD2 for D (6 bases). The germline V gene has CDR1 MDHEN and CDR2 SYDVKM. Trimming shortened V by 8 bases and J by 0 bases, and 14 bases separated the two germline ends. This CDR3 is built from 14 residues. The CDR3 here is CASRAVGGSYEQYF. CDR3 in DNA: TGTGCCAGCCGCGCGGTGGGGGGCTCCTACGAGCAGTACTTC.

The genes are TRBV9 and TRBJ2-7; 10 nucleotides align to TRBD1. This CDR3 has 15 residues. Trimming at V came to 3 bases and at J to 3 bases, leaving 6 bases not matched to a gene. The V gene's germline CDR1 is SGDLS and CDR2 YYNGEE. CDR3 amino acids: CASSARQGAFYEQYF. CDR3 in DNA: TGTGCCAGCAGCGCCCGACAGGGGGCCTTCTACGAGCAGTACTTC.

The CDR3: CASSPTAGRLAAYNEQFF. The CDR3 nucleotides read TGTGCCAGCAGTCCCACGGCGGGAAGGCTAGCGGCCTACAATGAGCAGTTCTTC. This chain joins TRBV2 and TRBJ2-1, with 7 nucleotides matching TRBD2. The germline CDR1 and CDR2 sequences are SNHLY and FYNNEI. The CDR3 runs 18 residues. V shed 5 bases, J shed 2 bases, and the junction held 15 bases outside the gene matches. The full variable domain, completed using reference TRBV2 and TRBJ2-1, is EPEVTQTPSHQVTQMGQEVILRCVPISNHLYFYWYRQILGQKVEFLVSFYNNEISEKSEIFDDQFSVERPDGSNFTLKIRSTKLEDSAMYFCASSPTAGRLAAYNEQFFGPGTRLTVL.

V gene TRBV4-1 combines with J gene TRBJ2-7; 9 bases agree with TRBD2. From germline, CDR1 is MGHRA and CDR2 YSYEKL. V was pared by 4 bases and J by 6 bases, with 10 bases of the junction left unmatched. The CDR3 runs to 15 residues. DNA for the CDR3: TGCGCCAGCAGCCGAGCCGGGGCGGGAGGGATCGAGCAGTACTTC. It translates to CASSRAGAGGIEQYF.

The chain combines TRBV28 with TRBJ2-2; maybe TRBD1 (6 bases). The CDR3 is made up of 14 amino acids. Per germline, CDR1 MDHEN and CDR2 SYDVKM. Trimming took 5 bases from V and 3 from J, leaving 10 bases between them. CDR3 coding DNA: TGTGCCAGCAGTCCCGGACAGTACACCGGGGAGCTGTTTTTT. Its translation: CASSPGQYTGELFF.

This chain joins TRBV4-1 and TRBJ2-7, with D perhaps matching TRBD2 (6 bases). V was trimmed by 1 base and J by 0 bases, leaving 16 bases between them. CDR1 is MGHRA and CDR2 is YSYEKL in the germline V gene. This CDR3 is built from 17 residues. The CDR3 sequence: CASSQVASVLISYEQYF. In nucleotides, the CDR3 is TGCGCCAGCAGCCAAGTGGCTAGCGTTCTCATCTCCTACGAGCAGTACTTC.